What follows describes a single T cell receptor beta chain. This CDR3 region has 15 residues. CDR1 is DFQATT and CDR2 is SNEGSKA in the germline V gene (reference sequence). The data derive from a study of monozygotic twins with inflammatory bowel disease. In eight separate reactions per sample, cDNA was generated. TCRdb reworked the 5' RACE reads into one entry per CDR3 protein, no DNA. The repertoire table contains 150,000 to 200,000 distinct CDR3 sequences. The sequence derives from a human donor with ulcerative colitis or Crohn's disease, or a healthy co-twin of an affected twin (not recorded which). V gene TRBV20-1 combines with J gene TRBJ2-3; as DNA is missing, the TRBD2 call by TCRdb cannot be tested. Sequenced: blood. The CDR3 is CSASSLGVRTDTQYF.